This T cell receptor beta chain appears in the sequencing data of a study of PD-1 blockade in classical Hodgkin lymphoma. The CDR3 loop spans 14 amino acids. Germline lookup yields CDR1 SGHDT and CDR2 YYEEEE. The V end was cut by 2 bases, the J end by 6 bases, with 11 bases between. The time point was: newly diagnosed, previously untreated cHL patient sample. Investigators isolated CD4+ T cells from thawed PBMCs through magnetic negative selection. Comparison came from newly diagnosed, untreated classical Hodgkin lymphoma PBMCs. Some clones are missing from TCRdb's copy, which holds only in-frame ones; the method was immunoSEQ multiplex PCR. Here the sample spans fewer than 40,000 clones, roughly 90% being singletons. Whole-study results and caveats: Factors driving the repertoire differences, possibly disease activity or prior therapy, remain undefined. Newly diagnosed patients were said to have less baseline TCR diversity than healthy donors did.

As to this clone: Its antigen remains unknown.

The TCR was taken from a human donor with classical Hodgkin lymphoma. V gene TRBV5-6 combines with J gene TRBJ1-4, with a possible D match to TRBD1 (5 bases). Material for sequencing was CD4+ T cells from blood. The CDR3 bases are TGTGCCAGCAGCTTTGGACTGGGGGATGAAAAACTGTTTTTT. This codes for CASSFGLGDEKLFF.